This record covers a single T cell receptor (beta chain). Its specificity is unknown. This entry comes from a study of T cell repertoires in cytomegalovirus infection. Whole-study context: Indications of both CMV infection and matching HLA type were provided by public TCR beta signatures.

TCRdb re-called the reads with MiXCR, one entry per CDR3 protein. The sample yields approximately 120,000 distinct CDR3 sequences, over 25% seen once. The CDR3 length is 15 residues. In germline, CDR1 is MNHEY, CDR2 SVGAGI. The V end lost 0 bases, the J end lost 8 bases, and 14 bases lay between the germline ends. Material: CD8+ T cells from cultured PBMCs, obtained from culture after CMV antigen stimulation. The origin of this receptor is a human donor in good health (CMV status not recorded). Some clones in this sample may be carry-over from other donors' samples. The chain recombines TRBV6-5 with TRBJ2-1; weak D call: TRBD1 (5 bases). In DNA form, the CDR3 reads TGTGCCAGCAGTTACTCGGGCAGGGCGGTTTATGAGCAGTTCTTC. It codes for CASSYSGRAVYEQFF.